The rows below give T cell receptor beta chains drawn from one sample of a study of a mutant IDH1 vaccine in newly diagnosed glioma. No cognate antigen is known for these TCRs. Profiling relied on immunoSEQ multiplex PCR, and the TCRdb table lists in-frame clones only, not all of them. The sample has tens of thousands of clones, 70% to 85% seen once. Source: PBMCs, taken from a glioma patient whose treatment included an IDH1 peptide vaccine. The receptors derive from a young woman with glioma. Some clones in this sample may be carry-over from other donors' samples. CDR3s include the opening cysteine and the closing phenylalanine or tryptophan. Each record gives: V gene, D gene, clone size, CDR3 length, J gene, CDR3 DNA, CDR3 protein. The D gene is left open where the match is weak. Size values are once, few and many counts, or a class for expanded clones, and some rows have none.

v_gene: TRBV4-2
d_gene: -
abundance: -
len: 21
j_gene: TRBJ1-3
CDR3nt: TGTGCCAGCAGCCAAGAGTTCAAAGGGGCAGGCCGACTCACCTCTGGAAACACCATATATTTT
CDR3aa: CASSQEFKGAGRLTSGNTIYF

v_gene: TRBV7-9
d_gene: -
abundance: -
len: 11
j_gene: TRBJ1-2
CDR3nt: TGTGCCAGCAGCTTTGGAGGGGGCTACACCTTC
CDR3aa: CASSFGGGYTF

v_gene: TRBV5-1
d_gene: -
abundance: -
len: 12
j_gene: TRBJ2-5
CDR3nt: TGCGCCAGCAGCTTAGGGAAAGAGACCCAGTACTTC
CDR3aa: CASSLGKETQYF

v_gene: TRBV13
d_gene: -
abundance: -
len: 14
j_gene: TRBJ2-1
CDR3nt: TGTGCCAGCAGCTTACAACAGGGATACAATGAGCAGTTCTTC
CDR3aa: CASSLQQGYNEQFF

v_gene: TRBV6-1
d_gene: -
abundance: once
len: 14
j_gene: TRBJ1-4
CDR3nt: TGTGCCAGCAGACTGGACAGCGGAGCCGGAAGAGTGGTTTTT
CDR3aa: CASRLDSGAGRVVF

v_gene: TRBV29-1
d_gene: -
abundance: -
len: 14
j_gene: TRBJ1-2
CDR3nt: TGCAGCGTTGAAGAGGTTAGGGGTGACTATGGCTACACCTTC
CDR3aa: CSVEEVRGDYGYTF

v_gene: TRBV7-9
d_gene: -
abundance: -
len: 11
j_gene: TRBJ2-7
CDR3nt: TGTGCCAGCAGCGATACTCGCGAGCAGTACTTC
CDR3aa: CASSDTREQYF

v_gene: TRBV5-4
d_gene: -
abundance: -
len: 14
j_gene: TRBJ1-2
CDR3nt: TGTGCCAGCAGGGGGGACGGAGAGCTCTATGGCTACACCTTC
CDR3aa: CASRGDGELYGYTF

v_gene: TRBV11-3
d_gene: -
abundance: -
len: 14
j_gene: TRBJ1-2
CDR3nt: TGTGCCAGCAGCTTAACCCCCGCCCTGCATGGCTACACCTTC
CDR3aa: CASSLTPALHGYTF

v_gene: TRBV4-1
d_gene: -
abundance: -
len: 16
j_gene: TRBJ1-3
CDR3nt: TGCGCCAGCAGCGGTCTGGGAGGGGGAGCAGGAAACACCATATATTTT
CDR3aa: CASSGLGGGAGNTIYF

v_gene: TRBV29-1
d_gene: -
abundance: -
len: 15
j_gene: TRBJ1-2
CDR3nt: TGCAGCGCGGAGGACAAGGGAGAGGGTAACTATGGCTACACCTTC
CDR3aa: CSAEDKGEGNYGYTF

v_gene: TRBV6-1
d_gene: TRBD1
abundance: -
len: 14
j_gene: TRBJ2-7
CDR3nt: TGTGCCAGCAGTGAATATGACAGGGTCTACGAGCAGTACTTC
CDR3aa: CASSEYDRVYEQYF

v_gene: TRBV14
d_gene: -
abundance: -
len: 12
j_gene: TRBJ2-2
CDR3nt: TGTGCCAGCAGCCCCTACTGTCAGGGGCTGTTTTTT
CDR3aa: CASSPYCQGLFF

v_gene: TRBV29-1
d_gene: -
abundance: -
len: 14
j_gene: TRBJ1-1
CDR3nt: TGCAGCGTTAGGGGAGGCGGAAAAGGTACTGAAGCTTTCTTT
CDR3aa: CSVRGGGKGTEAFF

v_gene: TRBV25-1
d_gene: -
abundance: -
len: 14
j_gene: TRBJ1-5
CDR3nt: TGTGCCAGCAGTGCGGGGGTCAACAATCAGCCCCAGCATTTT
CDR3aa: CASSAGVNNQPQHF

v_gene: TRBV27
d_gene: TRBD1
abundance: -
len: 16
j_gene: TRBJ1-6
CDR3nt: TGTGCCAGCAGTACCCGGACAGGGGGCCGAAATTCACCCCTCCACTTT
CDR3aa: CASSTRTGGRNSPLHF

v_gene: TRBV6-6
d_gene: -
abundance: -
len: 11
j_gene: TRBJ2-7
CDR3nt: TGTGCCAGCAGTTCTGGACTGGAGCAGTACTTC
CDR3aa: CASSSGLEQYF

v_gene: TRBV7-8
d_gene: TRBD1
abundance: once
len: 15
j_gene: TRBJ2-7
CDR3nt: TGTGCCAGCAGCTTCGGACGGACAGGGTATACCGAGCAGTACTTC
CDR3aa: CASSFGRTGYTEQYF

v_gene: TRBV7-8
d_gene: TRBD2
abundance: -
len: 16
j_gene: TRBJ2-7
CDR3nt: TGTGCCAGCAGCTTAAGACTAGCGGGAGTGGGGTACGAGCAGTACTTC
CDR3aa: CASSLRLAGVGYEQYF

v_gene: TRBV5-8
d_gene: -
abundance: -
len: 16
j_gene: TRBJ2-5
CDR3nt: TGTGCCAGCAGCCCCGGACGGGGGACAGAAAAAGAGACCCAGTACTTC
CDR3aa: CASSPGRGTEKETQYF

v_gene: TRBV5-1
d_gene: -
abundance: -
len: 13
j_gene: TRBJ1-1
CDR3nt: TGCGCCAGCAGGCAGACCGAGGTCACTGAAGCTTTCTTT
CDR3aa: CASRQTEVTEAFF

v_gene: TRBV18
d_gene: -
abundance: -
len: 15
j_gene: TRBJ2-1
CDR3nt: TGTGCCAGCTCACCACCTACAGCACCCTACAATGAGCAGTTCTTC
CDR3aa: CASSPPTAPYNEQFF

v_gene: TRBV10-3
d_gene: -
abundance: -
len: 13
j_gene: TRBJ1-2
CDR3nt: TGTGCCATCTGGGAGTCCAGGGTCTATGGCTACACCTTC
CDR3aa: CAIWESRVYGYTF

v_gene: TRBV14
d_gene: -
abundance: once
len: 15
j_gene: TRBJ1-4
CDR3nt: TGTGCCAGCAGCCACCGGGGGGCAGCTAATGAAAAACTGTTTTTT
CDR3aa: CASSHRGAANEKLFF

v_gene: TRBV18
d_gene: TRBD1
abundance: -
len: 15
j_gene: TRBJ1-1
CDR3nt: TGTGCCAGCTCACCCGTCGACAGGGGGTTTGCTGAAGCTTTCTTT
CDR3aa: CASSPVDRGFAEAFF

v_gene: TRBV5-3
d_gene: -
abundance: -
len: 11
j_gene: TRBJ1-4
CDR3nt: TGTGCCAGAAGCTCATGGGAAAAACTGTTTTTT
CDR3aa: CARSSWEKLFF

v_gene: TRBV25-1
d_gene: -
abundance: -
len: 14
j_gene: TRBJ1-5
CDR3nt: TGTGCCAGCAGTGGGGGGGGGAGCAATCAGCCCCAGCATTTT
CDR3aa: CASSGGGSNQPQHF

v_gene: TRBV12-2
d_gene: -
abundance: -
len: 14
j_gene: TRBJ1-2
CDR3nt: TGTGCAAGTCGCTTCGCCAGCACCCCACATGGCTACACCTTC
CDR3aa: CASRFASTPHGYTF

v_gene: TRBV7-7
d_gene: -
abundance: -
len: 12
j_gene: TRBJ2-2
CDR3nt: TGTGCTATCCCCCGCCACGCCGGGGAGCTGTTTTTT
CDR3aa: CAIPRHAGELFF